The clone carrying this T cell receptor (beta chain) appeared once. Genomic DNA, the template, was used for profiling of the TCR beta VDJ and CDR3. From the reads, TCRdb called clonotypes with MiXCR, one entry per CDR3 protein. The sample lists 160,000 or so distinct CDR3 sequences, 40% to 50% seen once, with 25% to 40% in the top ten. These data come from a study of CD8+CD57+ T cells in acquired aplastic anemia. Patients picked for sequencing had shown CD8+CD57+ cell expansion detected by flow cytometry. Trimming took 3 bases from V and 4 from J; bases not matched to a gene: 3. This CDR3 spans 15 amino acids. Germline CDR1 is LNHDA and CDR2 is SQIVND (reference sequence).

The chain couples TRBV19 to TRBJ2-3; 11 positions match TRBD2. This sequence originates from a human donor with aplastic anemia. What was sequenced was sorted CD4+, CD8+, or CD8+CD57+ T cells (not recorded which) from PBMCs. The DNA for the CDR3 is TGTGCCAGTAGTATGATAGCGGGAGGGCCAGATACGCAGTATTTT. This codes for CASSMIAGGPDTQYF.